A single sample is the source of the 10 T cell receptor beta chains below, sequenced in a study of a mutant IDH1 vaccine in newly diagnosed glioma. The time point was: week 5, during vaccination. Every vaccine dose comprised 300 ug of mutant IDH1 20-mer peptide plus topical imiquimod. These receptors have no identified antigens. TCRdb keeps only in-frame clones here, not all; method: immunoSEQ multiplex PCR. The repertoire consists of 50,000 to 70,000 clones, with 82% occurring once and the leading ten covering 3.1%. Sequenced material: PBMCs, taken from a glioma patient whose treatment included an IDH1 peptide vaccine. These receptors were obtained from a woman in her late teens or twenties with glioma. Some clones in this sample may be carry-over from other donors' samples.

In nucleotides, the CDR3 is TGCGCCAGCAGCAGGCAAGTAGCGGGAGGGTACAATGAGCAGTTCTTC. It is translated as CASSRQVAGGYNEQFF. This chain joins TRBV5-1 and TRBJ2-1; 11 nucleotides agree with TRBD2. CDR3 length: 16 amino acids. Losses at the gene ends were 4 bases for V and 4 bases for J; bases not matched to a gene: 7. In germline, CDR1 is SGHRS, CDR2 YFSETQ.

The CDR3 DNA is TGTGCCAGCAGCGTAGGTGGCGACAGGGTCTACGAGCAGTACTTC. Amino acid sequence: CASSVGGDRVYEQYF. The J gene is TRBJ2-7, the V gene TRBV9; 7 bases are shared with TRBD1. Germline CDR1 SGDLS, CDR2 YYNGEE. Trimming took 0 bases from V and 3 from J; bases not matched to a gene: 6. The CDR3 is made up of 15 amino acids.

This clone is medium-sized (0.01 to 0.1%) by share. This chain connects TRBV30 to TRBJ2-1, with 9 bases identical to TRBD2. The CDR3 extends over 16 amino acids. Trimming took 8 bases from V and 4 from J; bases not matched to a gene: 15. Germline V gene sequence: CDR1 GTSNPN, CDR2 SVGIG (reference sequence). The CDR3, as DNA: TGTGCCCTCCGCCCTCTTACTAGCGGGCCTTACAATGAGCAGTTCTTC. Protein sequence: CALRPLTSGPYNEQFF.

The chain uses TRBV7-9 and TRBJ1-1, with no clear D. The CDR3 runs 12 residues. V lost 1 base and J 4 bases, leaving 4 bases between the germline ends. CDR1 and CDR2 (germline): SEHNR, FQNEAQ (reference sequence). CDR3 region: CASSLVITEAFF. The CDR3 nucleotides read TGTGCCAGCAGCTTAGTCATCACTGAAGCTTTCTTT.

A single count supports this clone. The junction departs from germline at one end; a sequencing error may be responsible. V is TRBV20-1 and J is TRBJ2-7; possible D gene TRBD2, 6 bases. The CDR3 is made up of 11 amino acids. In germline, CDR1 is DFQATT, CDR2 SNEGSKA (reference sequence). CDR3 protein: CSAREGTGVLF. DNA of the CDR3: TGCAGTGCTAGAGAGGGGACTGGGGTCCTCTTC.

The chain employs TRBV19 and TRBJ1-2; 8 nucleotides line up with TRBD1. CDR3 length equals 13 residues. After removal of 11 bases from V and 6 bases from J, the junction contained 11 bases not matched to a gene. CDR1 and CDR2 (germline): LNHDA, SQIVND (reference sequence). CDR3 amino acids: CAARLQGENGYTF. The CDR3 DNA follows: TGTGCCGCTAGGTTACAGGGGGAGAATGGCTACACCTTC.

The CDR3 nucleotides read TGTGCCAGCAGTTACTCGACTAGCGGGGTGAGTGAGCAGTACTTC. As protein: CASSYSTSGVSEQYF. V is TRBV6-5 and J is TRBJ2-7; 11 nucleotides match TRBD2. The CDR3 totals 15 residues. Germline CDR1 and CDR2: MNHEY and SVGAGI. J lost 7 bases, V lost 0 bases, and 5 bases had no gene match.

This clone was recorded only once. This chain uses TRBV5-1 with TRBJ2-1, with TRBD2 matching over 11 bases. The germline V gene encodes CDR1 SGHRS and CDR2 YFSETQ. The CDR3 is 15 amino acids. The V gene end was trimmed by 5 bases and the J gene end by 6 bases; junction bases not matched to a gene: 7. The CDR3 loop is CASSVLAGVGNEQFF. In DNA form, the CDR3 reads TGCGCCAGCAGTGTACTAGCGGGAGTCGGCAATGAGCAGTTCTTC.

The rearrangement uses TRBV7-9 and TRBJ1-6; D is unresolved. Looked up from germline, CDR1 is SEHNR and CDR2 is FQNEAQ (reference sequence). V shed 3 bases and J shed 7 bases, with 4 bases lying between them. This CDR3 has 12 residues. CDR3 in DNA: TGTGCCAGCAGCTTTCAGAATTCACCCCTCCACTTT. It encodes CASSFQNSPLHF. The complete variable domain, with remaining parts taken from reference TRBV7-9 and TRBJ1-6, reads DTGVSQNPRHKITKRGQNVTFRCDPISEHNRLYWYRQTLGQGPEFLTYFQNEAQLEKSRLLSDRFSAERPKGSFSTLEIQRTEQGDSAMYLCASSFQNSPLHFGNGTRLTVT.

The sample holds a few counts of this clone. The chain carries TRBV10-1 and TRBJ2-3; the D is unclear. V shed 5 bases and J shed 3 bases, with 9 bases lying between them. The germline V gene has CDR1 WNHNN and CDR2 SYGVQD (reference sequence). This CDR3 comprises 13 residues. CDR3: CASSRFTTDTQYF. DNA for the CDR3: TGCGCCAGCAGTAGGTTCACGACAGATACGCAGTATTTT.